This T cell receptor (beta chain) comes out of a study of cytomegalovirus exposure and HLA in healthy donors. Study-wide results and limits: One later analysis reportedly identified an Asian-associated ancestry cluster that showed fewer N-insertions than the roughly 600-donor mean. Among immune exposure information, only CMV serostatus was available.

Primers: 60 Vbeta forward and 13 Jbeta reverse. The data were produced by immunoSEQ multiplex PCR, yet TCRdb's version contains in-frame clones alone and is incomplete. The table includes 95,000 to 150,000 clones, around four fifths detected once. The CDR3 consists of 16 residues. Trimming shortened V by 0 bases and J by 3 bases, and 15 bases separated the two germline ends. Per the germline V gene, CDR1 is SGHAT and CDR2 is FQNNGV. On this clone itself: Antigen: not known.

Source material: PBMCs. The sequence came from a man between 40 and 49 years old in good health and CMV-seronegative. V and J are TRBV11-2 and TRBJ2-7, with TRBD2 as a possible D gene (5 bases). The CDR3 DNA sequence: TGTGCCAGCAGCTTAGATTGGGCTAGCCCGAGCTACGAGCAGTACTTC. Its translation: CASSLDWASPSYEQYF.